This TCR beta chain is from a study of cytomegalovirus exposure and HLA in healthy donors. General study findings and limits: Earlier analysis found most TCR beta V segments productive about 90% or about 30% of the time.

Researchers ran the PCR with 60 Vbeta and 13 Jbeta primers. Study processing details: Later, tens of millions of unique TCR beta chains were counted in an analysis, and roughly 11 million of them were shared. Using immunoSEQ multiplex PCR, the repertoire was profiled, and TCRdb retains in-frame clones only, with some absent. V and J calls and clone size come straight from that table; D and trimming were deduced from the DNA. This sample has fewer than 80,000 clones, with roughly 74% found just once. At the time of sampling, donors were nominally healthy, though unrecorded immune exposures were likely. This clone has a handful of counts. Its antigen is unknown. The CDR3 totals 15 residues. From germline, CDR1 is KGHSH and CDR2 LQKENI. V shed 3 bases and J shed 3 bases, with 14 bases lying between them.

What was sequenced was PBMCs. This clonotype was obtained from a woman aged 60 to 75 in good health and CMV-seropositive. The J gene is TRBJ1-1, the V gene TRBV18, with D possibly matching TRBD1 (5 bases). CDR3 sequence reads: CASSPGRDLYTEAFF. DNA of the CDR3: TGTGCCAGCTCACCGGGCAGGGATCTCTACACTGAAGCTTTCTTT.